A selection of T cell receptor beta chains follows, all from one sample in a study of identical twins. In TCRdb, the 5' RACE reads were re-called with MiXCR into one record per CDR3 protein. The table shows fewer than 650,000 distinct CDR3 sequences, with just over 7% occurring only once. These data also formed part of another study, on yellow fever vaccine responses in identical twins.

The sequencing input was PBMCs. These receptors all come from a woman aged 18-30 years in good health. CDR3s include the opening cysteine and the closing phenylalanine or tryptophan. The D gene is left open where the match is weak.

v_call d_call cdr3_aa
TRBV28 NA CASLWTGTDTQYF
TRBV5-5 NA CASSLVPGFTDTQYF
TRBV24-1 TRBD2 CATSDDEVAGDLTDTQYF
TRBV12-3/TRBV12-4 NA CASTWGLVGNEQFF
TRBV29-1 TRBD2 CSVLPGLAGEEQFF
TRBV7-6 NA CASSPGPAYEQYF
TRBV27 NA CASWDVNNIQYF
TRBV6-1 TRBD2 CASSPFSAGGENEQFF
TRBV7-9 NA CASSLEERGVCF
TRBV28 NA CASSLVGAGWGSNQPQHF
TRBV21-1 NA CASRGGAAASSTDTQYF
TRBV20-1 NA CSAGGDTTNEKLFF
TRBV5-1 NA CASSLTGATGRNTEAFF
TRBV12-3/TRBV12-4 NA CASSLIRSYLYEQYF
TRBV9 TRBD1 CASSTTGGRGEKLFF
TRBV13 TRBD1 CASSLGQIETQYF
TRBV20-1 NA CSARDGAGATDTQYF
TRBV29-1 NA CSVESDSYEQYF
TRBV28 TRBD2 CASSHLAGGYNGVQFF
TRBV20-1 NA CSARVRTPPWGNQPQHF
TRBV20-1 NA CSARDLSEQFF
TRBV5-1 TRBD2 CASSPRLAGDHNEQFF
TRBV12-3/TRBV12-4 NA CASSEGRRETQYF
TRBV24-1 TRBD2 CATRGASGRANEQFF
TRBV14 NA CASSQKLRGVYNEQFF
TRBV5-1 NA CASSLGGPNENTEAFF
TRBV11-2 TRBD2 CASSHGTSGSRAKNIQYF
TRBV28 NA CASIPQGFEYGYTF
TRBV20-1 TRBD2 CSASVTSRVDTQYF
TRBV12-3/TRBV12-4 NA CASSFSGHGDTQYF
TRBV20-1 TRBD2 CSARDLTSVIYNEQFF
TRBV20-1 TRBD1 CSARLTGGEETQYF
TRBV4-1 TRBD2 CASSQILAGEQYF
TRBV20-1 NA CSALDWTTNYGYTF
TRBV2 TRBD2 CASRASGSSYEQYF
TRBV20-1 TRBD2 CSARDQSSGRETQYF
TRBV10-1 TRBD1 CASPGQGVSGGYTF
TRBV4-1 NA CASSQGDRQVETQYF
TRBV27 NA CASSLWAGASEETQYF
TRBV7-2 NA CASSRDSANEQFF
TRBV18 NA CASSPSKGSGLSDSSYNEQFF
TRBV28 NA CASSKTGNTGELFF
TRBV7-9 TRBD1 CASRDGQGTSGANVLTF
TRBV7-2 NA CASSLVQGLSTGELFF
TRBV5-6 NA CASSLQDAGAKNIQYF
TRBV13 TRBD1 CASSSDRDRNEQFF
TRBV15 NA CATSIKQPNTGELFF
TRBV7-8 TRBD2 CASSLTMLTSGGSEDTQYF
TRBV24-1 NA CATSVGNYGYTF
TRBV20-1 NA CSARAPIDTQYF
TRBV4-1 NA CASSQADSNTEAFF
TRBV5-1 TRBD1 CASSLGTGGRNSPLHF
TRBV7-9 NA CASSSRWGDDEKLFF
TRBV13 TRBD1 CASSQPWDRGRANTEAFF
TRBV6-4 NA CASSDSGSGSYNEQFF